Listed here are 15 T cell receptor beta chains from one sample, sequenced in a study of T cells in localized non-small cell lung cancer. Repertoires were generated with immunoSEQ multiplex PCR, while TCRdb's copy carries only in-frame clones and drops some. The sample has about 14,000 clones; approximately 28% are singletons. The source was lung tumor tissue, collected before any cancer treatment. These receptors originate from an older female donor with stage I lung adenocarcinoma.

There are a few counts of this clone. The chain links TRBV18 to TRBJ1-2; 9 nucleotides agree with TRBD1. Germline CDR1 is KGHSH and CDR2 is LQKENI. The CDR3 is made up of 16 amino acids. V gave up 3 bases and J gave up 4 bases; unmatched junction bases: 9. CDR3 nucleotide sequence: TGTGCCAGCTCACCTTCCCATGGGACAGGGACCTATGGCTACACCTTC. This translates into CASSPSHGTGTYGYTF.

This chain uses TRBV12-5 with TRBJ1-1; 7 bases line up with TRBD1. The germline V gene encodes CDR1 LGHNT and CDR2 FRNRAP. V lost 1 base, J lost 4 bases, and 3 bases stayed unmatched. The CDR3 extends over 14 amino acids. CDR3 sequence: CASGLGAGGTEAFF. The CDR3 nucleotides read TGTGCTAGTGGTTTGGGGGCAGGGGGCACTGAAGCTTTCTTT.

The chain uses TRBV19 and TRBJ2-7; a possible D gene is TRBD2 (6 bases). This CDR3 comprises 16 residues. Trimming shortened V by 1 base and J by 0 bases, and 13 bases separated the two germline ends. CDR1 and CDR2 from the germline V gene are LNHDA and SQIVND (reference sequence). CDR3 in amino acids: CASSIGPSEGSYEQYF. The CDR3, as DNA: TGTGCCAGTAGTATAGGGCCTAGCGAGGGCTCCTACGAGCAGTACTTC. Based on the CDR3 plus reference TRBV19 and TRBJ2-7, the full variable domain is DGGITQSPKYLFRKEGQNVTLSCEQNLNHDAMYWYRQDPGQGLRLIYYSQIVNDFQKGDIAEGYSVSREKKESFPLTVTSAQKNPTAFYLCASSIGPSEGSYEQYFGPGTRLTVT.

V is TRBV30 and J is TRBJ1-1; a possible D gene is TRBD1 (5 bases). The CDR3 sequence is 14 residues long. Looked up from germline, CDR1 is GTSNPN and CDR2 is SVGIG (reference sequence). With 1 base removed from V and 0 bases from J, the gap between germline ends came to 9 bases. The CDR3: CAWSGGRLNTEAFF. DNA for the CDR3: TGTGCCTGGAGTGGGGGACGGCTGAACACTGAAGCTTTCTTT.

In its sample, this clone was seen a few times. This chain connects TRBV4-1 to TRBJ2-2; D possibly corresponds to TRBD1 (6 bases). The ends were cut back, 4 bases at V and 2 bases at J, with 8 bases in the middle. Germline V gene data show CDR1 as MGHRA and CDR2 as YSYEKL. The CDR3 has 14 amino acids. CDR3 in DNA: TGCGCCAGCAGCCCGGGACAAAACACCGGGGAGCTGTTTTTT. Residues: CASSPGQNTGELFF.

For the CDR3, the DNA is TGTGCCAGTAGTATATCTGGGAGGGCAGCCCGGGGGAATGAGCAGTTCTTC. Protein product: CASSISGRAARGNEQFF. This chain joins TRBV19 and TRBJ2-1, with 7 bases identical to TRBD2. After removal of 2 bases from V and 7 bases from J, the junction contained 14 bases not matched to a gene. The germline V gene encodes CDR1 LNHDA and CDR2 SQIVND (reference sequence). The CDR3 covers 17 residues. Filled out from reference TRBV19 and TRBJ2-1, the complete variable domain reads DGGITQSPKYLFRKEGQNVTLSCEQNLNHDAMYWYRQDPGQGLRLIYYSQIVNDFQKGDIAEGYSVSREKKESFPLTVTSAQKNPTAFYLCASSISGRAARGNEQFFGPGTRLTVL.

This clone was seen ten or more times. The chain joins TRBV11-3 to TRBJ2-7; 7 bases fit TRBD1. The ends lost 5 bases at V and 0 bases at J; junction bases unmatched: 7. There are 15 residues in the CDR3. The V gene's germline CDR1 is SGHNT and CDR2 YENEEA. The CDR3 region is CASSPQGVPSYEQYF. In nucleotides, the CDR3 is TGTGCCAGCAGCCCCCAGGGGGTCCCCTCCTACGAGCAGTACTTC.

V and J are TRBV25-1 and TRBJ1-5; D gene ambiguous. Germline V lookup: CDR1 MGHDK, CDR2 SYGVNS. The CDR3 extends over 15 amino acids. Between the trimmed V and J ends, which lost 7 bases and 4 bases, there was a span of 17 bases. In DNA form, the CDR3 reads TGTGCCAGCACCCCAGCGGGGTCCGCGAATCAGCCCCAGCATTTT. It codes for CASTPAGSANQPQHF.

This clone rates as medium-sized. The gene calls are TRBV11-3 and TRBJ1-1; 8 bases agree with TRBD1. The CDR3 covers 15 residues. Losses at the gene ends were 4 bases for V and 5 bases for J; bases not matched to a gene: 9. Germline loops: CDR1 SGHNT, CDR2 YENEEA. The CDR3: CASSSVTGAGTEAFF. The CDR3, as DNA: TGTGCCAGCAGCTCGGTGACAGGGGCCGGAACTGAAGCTTTCTTT. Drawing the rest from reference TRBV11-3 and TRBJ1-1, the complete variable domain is EAGVVQSPRYKIIEKKQPVAFWCNPISGHNTLYWYLQNLGQGPELLIRYENEEAVDDSQLPKDRFSAERLKGVDSTLKIQPAELGDSAVYLCASSSVTGAGTEAFFGQGTRLTVV.

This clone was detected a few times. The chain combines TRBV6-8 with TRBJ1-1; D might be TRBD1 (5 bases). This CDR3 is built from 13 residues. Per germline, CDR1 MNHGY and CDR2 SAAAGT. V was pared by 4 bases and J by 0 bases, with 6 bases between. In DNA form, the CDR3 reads TGTGCCAGCAGTTCGACAGTGAACACTGAAGCTTTCTTT. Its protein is CASSSTVNTEAFF.

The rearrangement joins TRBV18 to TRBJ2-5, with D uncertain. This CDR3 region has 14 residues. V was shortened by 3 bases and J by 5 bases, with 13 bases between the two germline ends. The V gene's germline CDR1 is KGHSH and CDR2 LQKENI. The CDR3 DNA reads TGTGCCAGCTCACCGAATAATATAGAGGAGACCCAGTACTTC. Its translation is CASSPNNIEETQYF. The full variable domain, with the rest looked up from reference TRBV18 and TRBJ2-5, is NAGVMQNPRHLVRRRGQEARLRCSPMKGHSHVYWYRQLPEEGLKFMVYLQKENIIDESGMPKERFSAEFPKEGPSILRIQQVVRGDSAAYFCASSPNNIEETQYFGPGTRLLVL.

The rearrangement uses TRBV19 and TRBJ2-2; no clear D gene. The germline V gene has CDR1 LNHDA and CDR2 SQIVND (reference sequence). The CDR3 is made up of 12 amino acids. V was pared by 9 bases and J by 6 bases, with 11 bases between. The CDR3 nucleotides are TGTGCCAGCCGACCGACCGCCGGGGAGCTGTTTTTT. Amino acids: CASRPTAGELFF.

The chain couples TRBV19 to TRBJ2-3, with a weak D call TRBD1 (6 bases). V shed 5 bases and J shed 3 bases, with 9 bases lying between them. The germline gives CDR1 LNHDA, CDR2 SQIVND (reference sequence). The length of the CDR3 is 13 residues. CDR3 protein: CASSWTVTDTQYF. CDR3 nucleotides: TGTGCCAGTAGTTGGACAGTTACAGATACGCAGTATTTT.

The CDR3 coding sequence is TGCGCCAGCAGCCAAGACGGCAGGGAGGTAACTGAAGCTTTCTTT. Translating gives CASSQDGREVTEAFF. The rearrangement uses TRBV4-1 and TRBJ1-1, with a weak D call TRBD1 (5 bases). Trimming cost V 0 bases and J 5 bases, with 13 bases left between them. The V gene's germline CDR1 is MGHRA and CDR2 YSYEKL. The CDR3 loop spans 15 amino acids.

CDR3 nucleotides: TGTGCCAGCAGCCAATGGGCTCGCAGGACTACCATCGGGAATGAGCAGTTCTTC. It yields the protein CASSQWARRTTIGNEQFF. The gene calls are TRBV14 and TRBJ2-1; a weak D match, TRBD2 (6 bases). V was pared by 2 bases and J by 7 bases, with 24 bases between. The CDR3 is made up of 18 amino acids. Per germline, CDR1 SGHDN and CDR2 FVKESK.